The next 15 T cell receptor beta chains were all read from a single sample in a study of shared clonotypes between healthy human individuals. Only in-frame clones appear in the TCRdb table, and some are missing; sequencing was by immunoSEQ multiplex PCR. The sample shows roughly 650,000 clones, approximately 97% of them seen only once. Sequencing was done on a sample of naive CD4+ T cells sorted from blood. Subset defined: CD45RA+ positively selected. The receptor source for this set is a woman aged 25 to 45 in good health.

This rearrangement joins TRBV23-1 to TRBJ1-3, with D possibly matching TRBD1 (6 bases). TRBV23-1 has ORF status, its function being uncertain. The CDR3 contains 15 residues. Trimming shortened V by 0 bases and J by 1 base, and 7 bases separated the two germline ends. The CDR3 DNA sequence: TGCGCCAGCAGTCAATCAGGGGGTTCTGGAAACACCATATATTTT. This translates into CASSQSGGSGNTIYF.

V is TRBV19 and J is TRBJ2-7; D remains unclear. This CDR3 is built from 15 residues. Germline V gene data show CDR1 as LNHDA and CDR2 as SQIVND (reference sequence). V lost 7 bases to trimming and J lost 0 bases, with 16 bases between them. The DNA for the CDR3 is TGTGCCAGTACCCCCGCCGGGTCGGCCTCCTACGAGCAGTACTTC. It codes for CASTPAGSASYEQYF.

This clone appeared a single time. The chain carries TRBV6-5 and TRBJ1-1; 8 bases line up with TRBD1. The length of the CDR3 is 14 residues. J was trimmed by 5 bases and V by 5 bases; bases with no gene match: 7. CDR1 and CDR2 from the germline V gene are MNHEY and SVGAGI. The CDR3 coding sequence is TGTGCCAGCAGTGACCCGGGACAGGTGACTGAAGCTTTCTTT. It translates to CASSDPGQVTEAFF.

V is TRBV5-1 and J is TRBJ1-2; D unclear. Looked up from germline, CDR1 is SGHRS and CDR2 is YFSETQ. Trimming cost V 4 bases and J 2 bases, with 24 bases left between them. CDR3 length equals 18 residues. CDR3 sequence: CASSRREGPANPNYGYTF. The CDR3 DNA is TGCGCCAGCAGCCGGAGGGAAGGGCCAGCGAACCCAAACTATGGCTACACCTTC.

CDR3 nucleotides: TGCGCCAGCAGACACACAGGGATGAACACTGAAGCTTTCTTT. Amino acid sequence: CASRHTGMNTEAFF. The chain uses TRBV4-1 and TRBJ1-1, with D perhaps TRBD1 (6 bases). Trimming took off 6 bases at V and 0 bases at J, with 11 bases between the two ends. Germline CDR1 and CDR2: MGHRA and YSYEKL. The CDR3 has 14 amino acids.

The CDR3 nucleotides are TGCGCCAGCAGAGCCCAGGGGACGGACTTCAACGAGCAGTACTTC. Its translation: CASRAQGTDFNEQYF. This chain links TRBV10-2 with TRBJ2-7, with D maybe TRBD1 (6 bases). In germline, CDR1 is WSHSY, CDR2 SAAADI. Trimming pared 6 bases from V and 5 bases from J, leaving 20 bases between. This CDR3 contains 15 residues.

The V gene is TRBV25-1, the J gene TRBJ2-7, with 7 nucleotides matching TRBD1. Germline trimming cut 4 bases from V and 2 bases from J; bases unmatched to any gene: 8. This CDR3 contains 15 residues. Germline-derived CDR1 and CDR2 are MGHDK and SYGVNS. The CDR3 loop is CASSAQGTAAYEQYF. The CDR3 bases are TGTGCCAGCAGTGCACAGGGGACCGCTGCCTACGAGCAGTACTTC.

This chain connects TRBV28 to TRBJ1-1, with 10 bases matching TRBD1. V was pared by 5 bases and J by 3 bases, with 9 bases of the junction left unmatched. The CDR3 sequence is 16 residues long. The germline CDR1 and CDR2 sequences are MDHEN and SYDVKM. The CDR3 is CASSQAGQGRDTEAFF. CDR3 sequence (DNA): TGTGCCAGCAGTCAAGCGGGACAGGGGAGGGACACTGAAGCTTTCTTT. Together with reference TRBV28 and TRBJ1-1, the CDR3 gives the full variable domain: DVKVTQSSRYLVKRTGEKVFLECVQDMDHENMFWYRQDPGLGLRLIYFSYDVKMKEKGDIPEGYSVSREKKERFSLILESASTNQTSMYLCASSQAGQGRDTEAFFGQGTRLTVV.

This chain joins TRBV7-2 and TRBJ2-7; D unclear. The CDR3 is made up of 14 amino acids. Germline V lookup: CDR1 SGHTA, CDR2 FQGNSA. With 1 base removed from V and 1 base from J, the gap between germline ends came to 8 bases. The CDR3 sequence is CASSLVSESYEQYF. CDR3 sequence (DNA): TGTGCCAGCAGCTTAGTGTCAGAGTCCTACGAGCAGTACTTC.

This chain joins TRBV5-1 and TRBJ2-3; 8 bases align to TRBD1. Germline V gene lookup returns CDR1 SGHRS and CDR2 YFSETQ. V was pared by 2 bases and J by 4 bases, with 12 bases of the junction left unmatched. This CDR3 has 17 amino acids. CDR3 bases: TGCGCCAGCAGCTTTGGTGACAGGGGCGGGGTGCCAGATACGCAGTATTTT. Amino acids: CASSFGDRGGVPDTQYF.

V usage is TRBV5-1 and J usage is TRBJ1-6; D remains ambiguous. V shed 1 base and J shed 7 bases, with 9 bases lying between them. Germline-derived CDR1 and CDR2 are SGHRS and YFSETQ. This CDR3 is 14 amino acids long. CDR3 DNA sequence: TGCGCCAGCAGCTTGTTTCTGAAAAATTCACCCCTCCACTTT. Protein sequence: CASSLFLKNSPLHF. Supplemented by reference TRBV5-1 and TRBJ1-6, the full variable domain reads KAGVTQTPRYLIKTRGQQVTLSCSPISGHRSVSWYQQTPGQGLQFLFEYFSETQRNKGNFPGRFSGRQFSNSRSEMNVSTLELGDSALYLCASSLFLKNSPLHFGNGTRLTVT.

This chain uses TRBV10-3 with TRBJ2-1, with D perhaps assigned TRBD1 or TRBD2 (5 bases each). Per the germline V gene, CDR1 is ENHRY and CDR2 is SYGVKD. V lost 8 bases, J lost 7 bases, and 15 bases lay in between. This CDR3 spans 13 amino acids. CDR3 loop: CAISGRSLNEQFF. The CDR3 nucleotides are TGTGCCATCTCGGGGCGCTCCCTTAATGAGCAGTTCTTC.

V gene TRBV19 combines with J gene TRBJ2-7; 8 bases align to TRBD2. V lost 6 bases to trimming and J lost 3 bases; unmatched junction nucleotides: 10. Germline V gene data show CDR1 as LNHDA and CDR2 as SQIVND (reference sequence). The CDR3 sequence is 15 residues long. CDR3 sequence: CASSPSGGGIYEQYF. CDR3 nucleotides: TGTGCCAGTAGCCCCTCGGGAGGGGGAATCTACGAGCAGTACTTC.

The V and J genes are TRBV2 and TRBJ1-1; the match to TRBD1 covers 9 bases. This CDR3 spans 15 amino acids. V shed 6 bases and J 3 bases; nucleotides not matched to a gene: 8. Per the germline V gene, CDR1 is SNHLY and CDR2 is FYNNEI. CDR3 sequence: CASRDRGLVDTEAFF. The DNA of the CDR3 is TGTGCCAGCAGGGACAGGGGACTAGTGGACACTGAAGCTTTCTTT.

V and J are TRBV21-1 and TRBJ2-5; no check of the table's D call, TRBD2, against the DNA was made. TRBV21-1 is reported as a pseudogene. CDR3 length equals 14 residues. CDR3 loop: CASAEGVGEETQYF. CDR3 in DNA: TGTGCCAGTGCCGAGGGAGTGGGAGAAGAGACCCAGTACTTC.